Included here is one T cell receptor (beta chain) sequence, with context. At one end, the junction sequence differs from germline, possibly due to a read error. This specimen comes from a study of blood T cell repertoires in COVID-19. The length of the CDR3 is 14 residues. Germline CDR1 and CDR2: WNHNN and SYGVQD (reference sequence). The repertoire was sequenced with immunoSEQ multiplex PCR; TCRdb's copy has only in-frame clones and lacks some. The sample carries hundreds of thousands of clones, 88% recorded once. Sequencing was carried out using PBMCs or T cells enriched from blood (not recorded which). The receptor's source is an older woman in a cohort exposed to, infected with or recovered from COVID-19 (not recorded which). The V gene is TRBV10-1, the J gene TRBJ2-3; 9 bases line up with TRBD2. The chain's CDR3 is CASGTGTSKDTQYF. The DNA of the CDR3 is TGCGCCAGCGGAACCGGGACTAGCAAAGATACGCAGTATTTT.